A single T cell receptor beta chain is shown here with its context. Its specificity is not known. This record belongs to a study of CD8 T cells in ankylosing spondylitis. Whole-study results and caveats: Blood of patients with ankylosing spondylitis appeared to be characterized by a TCR beta motif of eight highly homologous variants.

Quantitative barcoded 5'-RACE was used to prepare TCR beta libraries. TCRdb reprocessed the 5' RACE reads with MiXCR, giving one entry per CDR3 protein. Of 500,000 to 550,000 distinct CDR3 sequences in the sample, about 13% were seen once. The CDR3 has 18 residues. Trimming at V came to 6 bases and at J to 0 bases, leaving 15 bases not matched to a gene. Germline assignment: CDR1 SGHRS and CDR2 YFSETQ. The receptor's source is a male donor with ankylosing spondylitis. The chain couples TRBV5-1 to TRBJ2-3, with 8 bases matching TRBD2. What was sequenced was blood, either unsorted or a sorted T cell fraction (not recorded which). The CDR3 loop is CASTWGTRTGGSTDTQYF. The CDR3, as DNA: TGCGCCAGCACCTGGGGGACTAGAACTGGCGGTAGCACAGATACGCAGTATTTT.